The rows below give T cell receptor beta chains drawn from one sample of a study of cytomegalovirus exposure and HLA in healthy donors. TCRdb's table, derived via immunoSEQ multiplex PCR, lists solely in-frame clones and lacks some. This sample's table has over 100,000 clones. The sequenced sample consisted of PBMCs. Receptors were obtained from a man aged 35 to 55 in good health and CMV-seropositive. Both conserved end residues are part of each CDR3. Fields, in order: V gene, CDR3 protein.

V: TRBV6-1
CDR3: CASSEALQGGQETQYF

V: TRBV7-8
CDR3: CASSFPDRGLGHEQYF

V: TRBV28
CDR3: CASRRGETGYSNQPQHF

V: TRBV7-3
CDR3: CASSLTRDYEQYF

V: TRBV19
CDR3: CASSITSGSTDTQYF

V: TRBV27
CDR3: CASSRTGKGETQYF

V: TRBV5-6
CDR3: CASSSRQGDYYEQYF

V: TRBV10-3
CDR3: CAIRSLSPYNEQFF

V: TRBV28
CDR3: CASREGQGNTEAFF

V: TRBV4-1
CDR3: CASSQGRGTGTYGYTF

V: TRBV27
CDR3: CASSLGGISYEQYF

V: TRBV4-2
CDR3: CASSQESAGERANEQFF

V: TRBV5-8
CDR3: CASSLAPGISEWPQHF

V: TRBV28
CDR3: CASRGGSSYEQYF

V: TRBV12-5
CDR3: CASLVSEGQINEQFF

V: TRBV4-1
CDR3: CASSEGQGNYGYTF

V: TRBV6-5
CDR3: CASSYSRGDQPQHF

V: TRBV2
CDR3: CASGGEGANGYTF

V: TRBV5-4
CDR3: CASSPQGPQETQYF

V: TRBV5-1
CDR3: CASSSHYRDRVSYNEQFF

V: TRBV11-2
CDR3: CASSSGLAGSSYEQYF

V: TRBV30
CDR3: CAWSRVASGNTIYF

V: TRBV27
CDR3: CASRATGGQYGYTF

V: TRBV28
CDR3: CASSQIGTGLPYGYTF

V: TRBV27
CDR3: CASLTGGSGNTIYF

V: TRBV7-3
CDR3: CASSPPGAYNEQFF

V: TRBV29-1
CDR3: CSVAGLAQETQYF

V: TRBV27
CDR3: CATGTSGRLGSYNEQFF

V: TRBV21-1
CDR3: CASSRGQGGAGELFF

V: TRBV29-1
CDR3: CSARTSGNEQFF

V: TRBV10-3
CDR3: CASGMQAANEKLFF

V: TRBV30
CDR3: CAWRDRSTDTQYF

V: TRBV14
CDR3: CASSPTSVGGGELFF

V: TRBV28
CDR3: CASSQLTGDNQPQHF

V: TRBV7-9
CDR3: CASSGRLAGAQETQYF

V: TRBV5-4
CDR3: CASSPALQGGYEQYF

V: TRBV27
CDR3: CASSSLEAGPGGNTIYF

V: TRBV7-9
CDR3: CASSGFRNEQFF

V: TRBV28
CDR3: CASSLAKRTDGYTF

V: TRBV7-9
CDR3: CASSFLNEPSRGYTF

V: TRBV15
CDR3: CATSRGQGMPGTGELFF

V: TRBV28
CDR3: CASSLLSSTDTQYF

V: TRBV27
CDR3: CASTPGLFSIGELFF

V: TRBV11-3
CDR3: CASSLTSGSDEQYF

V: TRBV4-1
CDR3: CASSPGVWVSTDTQYF

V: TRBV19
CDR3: CASSRDRGDGYTF

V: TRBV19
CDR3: CASSPGTSGFYEQYF

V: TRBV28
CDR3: CASSFVPGQSADEKLFF

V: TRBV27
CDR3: CASSSQGGGRIPYEQYF

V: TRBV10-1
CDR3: CASSGGQGLHNEQFF

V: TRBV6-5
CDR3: CASSYPKTRTEVEQFF

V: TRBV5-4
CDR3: CASSKIRDTEAFF